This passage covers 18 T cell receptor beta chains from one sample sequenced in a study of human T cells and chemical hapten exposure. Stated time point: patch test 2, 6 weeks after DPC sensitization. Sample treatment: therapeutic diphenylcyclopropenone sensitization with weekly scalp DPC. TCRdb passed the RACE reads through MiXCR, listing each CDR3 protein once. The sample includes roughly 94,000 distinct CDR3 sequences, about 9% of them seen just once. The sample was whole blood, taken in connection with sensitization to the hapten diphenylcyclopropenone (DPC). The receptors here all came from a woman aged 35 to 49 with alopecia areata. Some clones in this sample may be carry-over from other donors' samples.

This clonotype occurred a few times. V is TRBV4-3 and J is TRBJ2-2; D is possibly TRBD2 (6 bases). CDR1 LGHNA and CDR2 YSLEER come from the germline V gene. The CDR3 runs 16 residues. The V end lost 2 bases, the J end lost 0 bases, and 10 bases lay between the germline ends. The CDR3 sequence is CASSQMAGSNTGELFF. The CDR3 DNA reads TGCGCCAGCAGCCAAATGGCGGGATCGAACACCGGGGAGCTGTTTTTT.

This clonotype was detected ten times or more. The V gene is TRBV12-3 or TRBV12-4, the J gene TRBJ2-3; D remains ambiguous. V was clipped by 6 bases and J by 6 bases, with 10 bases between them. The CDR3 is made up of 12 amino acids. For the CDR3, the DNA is TGTGCCAGCAGGGACGAGAGTGATACGCAGTATTTT. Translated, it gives CASRDESDTQYF.

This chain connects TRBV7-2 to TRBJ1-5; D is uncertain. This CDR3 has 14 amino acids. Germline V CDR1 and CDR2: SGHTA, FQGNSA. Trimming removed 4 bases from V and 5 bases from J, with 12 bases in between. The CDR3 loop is CASSSLNSDQPQHF. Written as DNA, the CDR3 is TGTGCCAGCAGCTCCCTTAACAGCGATCAGCCCCAGCATTTT.

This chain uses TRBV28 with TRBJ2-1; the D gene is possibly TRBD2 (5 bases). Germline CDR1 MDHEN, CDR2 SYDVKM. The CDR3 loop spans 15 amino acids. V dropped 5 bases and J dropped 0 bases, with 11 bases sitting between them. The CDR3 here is CASSGERSSYNEQFF. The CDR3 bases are TGTGCCAGCAGTGGTGAGCGGAGCTCCTACAATGAGCAGTTCTTC.

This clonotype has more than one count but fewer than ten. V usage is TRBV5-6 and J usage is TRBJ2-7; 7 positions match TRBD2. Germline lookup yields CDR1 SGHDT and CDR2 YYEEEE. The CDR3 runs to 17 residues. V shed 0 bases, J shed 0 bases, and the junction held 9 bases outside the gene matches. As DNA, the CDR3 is TGTGCCAGCAGCTTGGAGGTCCCTAGCGGTTACTCCTACGAGCAGTACTTC. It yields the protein CASSLEVPSGYSYEQYF.

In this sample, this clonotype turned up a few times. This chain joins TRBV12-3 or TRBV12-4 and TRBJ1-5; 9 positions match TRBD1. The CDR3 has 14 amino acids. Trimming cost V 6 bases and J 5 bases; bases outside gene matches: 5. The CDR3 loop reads CASRQGQGHQPQHF. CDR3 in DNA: TGTGCCAGCAGACAGGGACAGGGTCATCAGCCCCAGCATTTT.

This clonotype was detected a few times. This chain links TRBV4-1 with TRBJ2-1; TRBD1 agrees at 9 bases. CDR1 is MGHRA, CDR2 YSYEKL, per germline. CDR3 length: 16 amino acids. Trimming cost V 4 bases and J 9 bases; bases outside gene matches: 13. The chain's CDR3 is CASSPSLSTGGTEQFF. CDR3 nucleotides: TGCGCCAGCAGCCCGTCACTTTCTACAGGGGGCACTGAGCAGTTCTTC.

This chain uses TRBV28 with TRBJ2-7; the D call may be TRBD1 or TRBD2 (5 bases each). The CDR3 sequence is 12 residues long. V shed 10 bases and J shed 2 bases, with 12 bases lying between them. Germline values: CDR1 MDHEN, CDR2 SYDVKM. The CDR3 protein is CATRDAAYEQYF. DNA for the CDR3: TGTGCCACTCGGGACGCAGCCTACGAGCAGTACTTC.

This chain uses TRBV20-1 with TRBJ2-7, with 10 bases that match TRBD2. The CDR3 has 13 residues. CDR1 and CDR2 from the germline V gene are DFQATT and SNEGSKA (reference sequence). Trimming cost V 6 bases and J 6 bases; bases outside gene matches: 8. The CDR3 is CSAHLAGVGEQYF. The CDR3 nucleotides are TGCAGTGCCCACCTAGCGGGAGTTGGCGAGCAGTACTTC.

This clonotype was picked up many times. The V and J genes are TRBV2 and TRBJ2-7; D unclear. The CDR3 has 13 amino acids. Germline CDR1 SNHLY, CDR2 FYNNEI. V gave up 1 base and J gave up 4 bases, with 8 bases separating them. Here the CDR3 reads CASSEGKDYEQYF. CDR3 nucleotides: TGTGCCAGCAGTGAAGGAAAGGATTACGAGCAGTACTTC.

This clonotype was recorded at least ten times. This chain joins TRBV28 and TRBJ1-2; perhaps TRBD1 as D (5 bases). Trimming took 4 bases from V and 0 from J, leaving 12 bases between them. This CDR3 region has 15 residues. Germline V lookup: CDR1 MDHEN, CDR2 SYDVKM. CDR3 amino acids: CASSSGTQANYGYTF. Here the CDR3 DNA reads TGTGCCAGCAGTTCCGGGACGCAAGCTAACTATGGCTACACCTTC.

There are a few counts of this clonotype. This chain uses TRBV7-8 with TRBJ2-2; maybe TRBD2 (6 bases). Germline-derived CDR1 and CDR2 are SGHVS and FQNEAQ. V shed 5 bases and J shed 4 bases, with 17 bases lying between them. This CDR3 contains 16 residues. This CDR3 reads CASSPGVRGATGELFF. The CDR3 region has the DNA TGTGCCAGCAGCCCCGGGGTGCGGGGCGCCACCGGGGAGCTGTTTTTT.

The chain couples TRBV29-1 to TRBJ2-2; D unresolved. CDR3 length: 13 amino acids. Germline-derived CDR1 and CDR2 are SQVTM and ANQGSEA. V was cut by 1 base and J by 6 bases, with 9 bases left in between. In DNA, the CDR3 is TGCAGCGTTGAAGGTTTTCCCTCCGGGGAGCTGTTTTTT. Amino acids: CSVEGFPSGELFF.

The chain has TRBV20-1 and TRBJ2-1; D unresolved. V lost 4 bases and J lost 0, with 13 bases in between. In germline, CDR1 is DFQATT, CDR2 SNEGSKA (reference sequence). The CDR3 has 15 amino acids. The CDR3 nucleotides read TGCAGTGCTACAGACTGGTCAAGCTCCTACAATGAGCAGTTCTTC. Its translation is CSATDWSSSYNEQFF.

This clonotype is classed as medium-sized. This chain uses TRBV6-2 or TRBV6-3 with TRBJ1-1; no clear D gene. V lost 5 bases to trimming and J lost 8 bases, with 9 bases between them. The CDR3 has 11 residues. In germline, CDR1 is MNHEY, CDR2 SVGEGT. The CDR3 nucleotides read TGTGCCAGCAGTGACCCCACCGAAGCTTTCTTT. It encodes CASSDPTEAFF.

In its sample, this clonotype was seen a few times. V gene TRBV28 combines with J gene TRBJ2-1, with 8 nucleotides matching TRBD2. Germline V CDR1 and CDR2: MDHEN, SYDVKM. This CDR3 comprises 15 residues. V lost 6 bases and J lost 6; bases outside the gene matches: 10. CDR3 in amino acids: CASSRSGRISNEQFF. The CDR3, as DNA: TGTGCCAGCAGCCGAAGCGGGAGAATTAGCAATGAGCAGTTCTTC.

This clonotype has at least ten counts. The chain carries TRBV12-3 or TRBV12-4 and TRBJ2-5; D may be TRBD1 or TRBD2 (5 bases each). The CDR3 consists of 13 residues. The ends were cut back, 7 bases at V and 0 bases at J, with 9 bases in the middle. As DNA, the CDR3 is TGTGCCAGCACTTGGGACCACCAAGAGACCCAGTACTTC. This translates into CASTWDHQETQYF.

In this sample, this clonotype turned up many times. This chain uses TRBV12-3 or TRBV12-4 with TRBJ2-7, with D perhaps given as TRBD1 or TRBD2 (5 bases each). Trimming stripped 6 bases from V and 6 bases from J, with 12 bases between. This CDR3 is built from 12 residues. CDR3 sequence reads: CASSIRGIEQYF. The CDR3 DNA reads TGTGCCAGCAGCATACGGGGCATCGAGCAGTACTTC.